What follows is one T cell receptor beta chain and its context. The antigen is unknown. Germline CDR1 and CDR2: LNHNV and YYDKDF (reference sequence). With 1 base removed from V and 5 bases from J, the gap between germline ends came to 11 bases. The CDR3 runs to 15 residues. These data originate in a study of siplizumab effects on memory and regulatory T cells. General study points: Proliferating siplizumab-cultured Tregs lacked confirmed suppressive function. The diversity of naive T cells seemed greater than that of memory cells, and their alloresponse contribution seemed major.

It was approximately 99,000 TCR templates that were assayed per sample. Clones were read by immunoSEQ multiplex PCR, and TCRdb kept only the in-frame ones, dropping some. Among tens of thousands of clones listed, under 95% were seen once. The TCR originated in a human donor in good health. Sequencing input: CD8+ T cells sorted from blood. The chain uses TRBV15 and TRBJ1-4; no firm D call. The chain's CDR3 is CATSRAGVLNEKLFF. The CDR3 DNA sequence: TGTGCCACCAGCAGAGCCGGGGTCTTAAATGAAAAACTGTTTTTT.